This TCR beta chain was documented in a study of T-cell memory formation after mild COVID-19. This clonotype was counted between two and nine times. Its specificity is not known. TCRdb used MiXCR to reprocess the 5' RACE reads, holding one entry per CDR3 protein. The sample includes 350,000 to 450,000 distinct CDR3 sequences, roughly an eighth of them seen just once. Germline V lookup: CDR1 SGHVS, CDR2 FNYEAQ. The V end was cut by 5 bases, the J end by 7 bases, with 15 bases between. The CDR3 is 13 residues long. Study-level findings and limits: Some SARS-CoV-2-responding clones were already detected in memory before infection. Later expanders leaned CD4+, whereas day 15 to 85 contracting clones were balanced CD4/CD8.

The sample comprised PBMCs or a T cell subset sorted from them (not recorded which). The receptor comes from a man between 18 and 35 years old who had mild COVID-19 (a few samples of this study predate the infection). Cell type and time point are not known. The chain combines TRBV7-6 with TRBJ2-7, with D possibly called TRBD1 or TRBD2 (6 bases each). CDR3 coding DNA: TGTGCCAGCAGCCCCCTGGGGGGCTGGGAGCAGTACTTC. This encodes CASSPLGGWEQYF.